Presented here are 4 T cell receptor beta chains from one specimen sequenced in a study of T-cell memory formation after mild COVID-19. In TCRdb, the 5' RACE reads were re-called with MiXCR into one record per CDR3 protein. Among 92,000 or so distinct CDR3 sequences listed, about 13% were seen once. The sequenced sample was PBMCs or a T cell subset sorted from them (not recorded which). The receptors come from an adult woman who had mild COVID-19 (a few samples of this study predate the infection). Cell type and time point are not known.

CDR3: CASDRGGALTGELFF. DNA of the CDR3: TGTGCCAGCGACCGGGGGGGAGCCCTTACCGGGGAGCTGTTTTTT. The genes are TRBV2 and TRBJ2-2; 8 bases match TRBD2. Germline CDR1 is SNHLY and CDR2 is FYNNEI. The CDR3 runs 15 residues. V dropped 8 bases and J dropped 5; count of bases not matched to a gene: 10.

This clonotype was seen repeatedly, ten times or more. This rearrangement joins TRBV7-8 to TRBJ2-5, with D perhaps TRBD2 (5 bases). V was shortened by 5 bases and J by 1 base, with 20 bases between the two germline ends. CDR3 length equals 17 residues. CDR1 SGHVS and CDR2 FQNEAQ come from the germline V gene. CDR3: CASSTQVEGEIQETQYF. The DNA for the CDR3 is TGTGCCAGCAGCACCCAAGTAGAGGGAGAAATCCAAGAGACCCAGTACTTC.

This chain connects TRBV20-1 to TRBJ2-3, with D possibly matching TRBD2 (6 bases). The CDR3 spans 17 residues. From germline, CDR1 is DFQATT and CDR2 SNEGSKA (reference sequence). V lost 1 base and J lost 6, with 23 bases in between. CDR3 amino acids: CSARAPGTSLLGDTQYF. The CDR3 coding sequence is TGCAGTGCTAGAGCCCCAGGGACTTCCCTACTGGGGGATACGCAGTATTTT.

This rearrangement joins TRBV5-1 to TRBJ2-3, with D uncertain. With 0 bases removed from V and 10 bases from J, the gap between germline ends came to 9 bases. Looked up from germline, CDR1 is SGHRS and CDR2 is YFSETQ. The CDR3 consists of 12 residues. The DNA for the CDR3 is TGCGCCAGCAGCTTGGATCAGGCCGCGCAGTATTTT. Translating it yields CASSLDQAAQYF.